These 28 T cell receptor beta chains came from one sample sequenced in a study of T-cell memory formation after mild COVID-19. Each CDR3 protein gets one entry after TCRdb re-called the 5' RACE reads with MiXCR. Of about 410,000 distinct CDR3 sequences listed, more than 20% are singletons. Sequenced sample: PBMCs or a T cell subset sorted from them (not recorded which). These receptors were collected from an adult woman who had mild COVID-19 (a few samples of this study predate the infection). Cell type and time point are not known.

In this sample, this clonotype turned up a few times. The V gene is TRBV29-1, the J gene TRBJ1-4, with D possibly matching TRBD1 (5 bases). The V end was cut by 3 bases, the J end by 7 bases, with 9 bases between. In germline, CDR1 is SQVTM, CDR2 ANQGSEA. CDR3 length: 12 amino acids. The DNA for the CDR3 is TGCAGCGTTGACGTGGGGGGTGAAAAACTGTTTTTT. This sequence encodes CSVDVGGEKLFF.

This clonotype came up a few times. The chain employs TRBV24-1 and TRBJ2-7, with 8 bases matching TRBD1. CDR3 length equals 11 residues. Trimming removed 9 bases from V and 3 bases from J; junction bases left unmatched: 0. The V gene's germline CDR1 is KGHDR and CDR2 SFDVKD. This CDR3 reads CATGQGYEQYF. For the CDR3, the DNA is TGTGCCACCGGACAGGGCTACGAGCAGTACTTC.

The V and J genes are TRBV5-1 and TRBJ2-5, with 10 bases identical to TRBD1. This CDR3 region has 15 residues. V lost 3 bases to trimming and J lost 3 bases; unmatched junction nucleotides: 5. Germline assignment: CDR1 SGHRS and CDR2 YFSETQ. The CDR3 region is CASSWTGGLEETQYF. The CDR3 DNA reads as TGCGCCAGCAGCTGGACAGGGGGATTGGAAGAGACCCAGTACTTC.

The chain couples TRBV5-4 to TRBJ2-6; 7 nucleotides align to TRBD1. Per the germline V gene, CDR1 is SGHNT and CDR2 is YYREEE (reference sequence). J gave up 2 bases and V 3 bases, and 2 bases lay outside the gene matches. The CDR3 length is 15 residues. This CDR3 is CASSYRGTGANVLTF. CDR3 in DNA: TGTGCCAGCAGCTACAGGGGAACTGGGGCCAACGTCCTGACTTTC.

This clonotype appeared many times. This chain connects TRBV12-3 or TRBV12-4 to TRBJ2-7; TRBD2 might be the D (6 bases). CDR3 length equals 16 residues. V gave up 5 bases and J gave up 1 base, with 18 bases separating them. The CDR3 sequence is CASSPGTGPGSYEQYF. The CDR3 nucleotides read TGTGCCAGCAGTCCCGGGACTGGCCCTGGGTCCTACGAGCAGTACTTC.

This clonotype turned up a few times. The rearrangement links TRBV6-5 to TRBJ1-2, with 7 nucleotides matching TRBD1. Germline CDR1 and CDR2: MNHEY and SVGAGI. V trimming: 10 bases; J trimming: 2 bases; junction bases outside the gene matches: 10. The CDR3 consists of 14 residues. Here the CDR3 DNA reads TGTGCCACCAGATTGAGACAGGGCAACTATGGCTACACCTTC. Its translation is CATRLRQGNYGYTF.

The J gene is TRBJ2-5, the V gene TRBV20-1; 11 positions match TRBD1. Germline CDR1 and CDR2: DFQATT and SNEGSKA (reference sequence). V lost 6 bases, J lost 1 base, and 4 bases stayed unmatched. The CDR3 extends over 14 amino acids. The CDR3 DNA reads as TGCAGTGCAAGGACAGGGGGCCCCCAAGAGACCCAGTACTTC. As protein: CSARTGGPQETQYF.

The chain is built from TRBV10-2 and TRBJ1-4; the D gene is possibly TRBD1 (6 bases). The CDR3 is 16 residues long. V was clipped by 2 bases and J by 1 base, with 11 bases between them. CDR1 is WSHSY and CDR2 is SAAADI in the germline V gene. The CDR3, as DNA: TGCGCCAGCAGTGAGCACAGGACAGTAACTAATGAAAAACTGTTTTTT. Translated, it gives CASSEHRTVTNEKLFF.

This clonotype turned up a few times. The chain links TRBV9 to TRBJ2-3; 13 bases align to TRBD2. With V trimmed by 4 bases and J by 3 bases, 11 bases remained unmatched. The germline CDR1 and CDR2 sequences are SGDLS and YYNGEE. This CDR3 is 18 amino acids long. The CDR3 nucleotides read TGTGCCAGCAGCTTTCCGACTAGCGGGAGGTACCGAACAGATACGCAGTATTTT. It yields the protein CASSFPTSGRYRTDTQYF. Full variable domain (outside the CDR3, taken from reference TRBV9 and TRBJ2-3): DSGVTQTPKHLITATGQRVTLRCSPRSGDLSVYWYQQSLDQGLQFLIQYYNGEERAKGNILERFSAQQFPDLHSELNLSSLELGDSALYFCASSFPTSGRYRTDTQYFGPGTRLTVL.

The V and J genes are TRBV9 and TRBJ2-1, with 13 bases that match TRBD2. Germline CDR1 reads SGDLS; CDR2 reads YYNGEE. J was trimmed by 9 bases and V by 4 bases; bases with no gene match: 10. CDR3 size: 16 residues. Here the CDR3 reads CASSTILAGGPSEQFF. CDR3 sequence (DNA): TGTGCCAGCAGCACCATACTAGCGGGAGGGCCGAGTGAGCAGTTCTTC. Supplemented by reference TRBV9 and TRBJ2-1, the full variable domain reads DSGVTQTPKHLITATGQRVTLRCSPRSGDLSVYWYQQSLDQGLQFLIQYYNGEERAKGNILERFSAQQFPDLHSELNLSSLELGDSALYFCASSTILAGGPSEQFFGPGTRLTVL.

The CDR3 loop reads CASSSGYLEAFF. CDR3 nucleotide sequence: TGTGCCAGCAGCTCAGGGTATTTGGAAGCTTTCTTT. V and J are TRBV11-2 and TRBJ1-1, with D possibly TRBD1 on 5 matching bases. This CDR3 has 12 residues. Germline V CDR1 and CDR2: SGHAT, FQNNGV. With 4 bases removed from V and 8 bases from J, the gap between germline ends came to 11 bases.

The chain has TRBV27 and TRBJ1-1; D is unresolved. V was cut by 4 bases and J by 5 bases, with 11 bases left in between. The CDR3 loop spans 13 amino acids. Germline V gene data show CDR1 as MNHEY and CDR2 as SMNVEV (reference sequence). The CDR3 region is CASSSRDMTEAFF. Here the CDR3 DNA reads TGTGCCAGCAGTTCAAGGGATATGACTGAAGCTTTCTTT.

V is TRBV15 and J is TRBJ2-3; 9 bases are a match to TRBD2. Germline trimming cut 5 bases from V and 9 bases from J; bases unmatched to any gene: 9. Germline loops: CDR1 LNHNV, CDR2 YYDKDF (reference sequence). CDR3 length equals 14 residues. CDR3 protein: CATSPRVAGETQYF. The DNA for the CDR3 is TGTGCCACCAGCCCCCGAGTAGCGGGGGAAACGCAGTATTTT.

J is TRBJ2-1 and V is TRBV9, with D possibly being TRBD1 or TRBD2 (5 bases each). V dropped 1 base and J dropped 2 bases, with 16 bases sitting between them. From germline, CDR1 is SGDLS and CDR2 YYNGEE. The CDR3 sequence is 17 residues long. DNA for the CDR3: TGTGCCAGCAGCGTATCCAACCGGGACCAAACCTACAATGAGCAGTTCTTC. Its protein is CASSVSNRDQTYNEQFF.

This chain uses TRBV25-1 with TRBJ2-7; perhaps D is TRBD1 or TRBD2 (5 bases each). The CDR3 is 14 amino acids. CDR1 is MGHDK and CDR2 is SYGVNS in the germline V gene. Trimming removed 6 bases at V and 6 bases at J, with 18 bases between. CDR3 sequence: CASRDGETVAEQYF. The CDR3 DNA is TGTGCCAGCAGAGATGGGGAGACAGTCGCCGAGCAGTACTTC.

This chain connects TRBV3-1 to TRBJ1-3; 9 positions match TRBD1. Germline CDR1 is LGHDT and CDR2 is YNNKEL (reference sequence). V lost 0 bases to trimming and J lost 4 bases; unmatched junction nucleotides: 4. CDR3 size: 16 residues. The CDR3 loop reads CASSQDQGTGGNTIYF. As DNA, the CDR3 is TGTGCCAGCAGCCAAGATCAGGGGACAGGGGGAAACACCATATATTTT.

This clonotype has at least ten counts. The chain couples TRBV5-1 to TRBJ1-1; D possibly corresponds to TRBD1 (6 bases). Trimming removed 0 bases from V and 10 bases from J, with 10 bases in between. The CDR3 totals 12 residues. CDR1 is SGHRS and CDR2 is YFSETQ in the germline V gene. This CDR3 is CASSLDGQLAFF. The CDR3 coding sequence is TGCGCCAGCAGCTTGGATGGACAGCTAGCTTTCTTT. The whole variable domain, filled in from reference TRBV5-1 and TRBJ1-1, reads KAGVTQTPRYLIKTRGQQVTLSCSPISGHRSVSWYQQTPGQGLQFLFEYFSETQRNKGNFPGRFSGRQFSNSRSEMNVSTLELGDSALYLCASSLDGQLAFFGQGTRLTVV.

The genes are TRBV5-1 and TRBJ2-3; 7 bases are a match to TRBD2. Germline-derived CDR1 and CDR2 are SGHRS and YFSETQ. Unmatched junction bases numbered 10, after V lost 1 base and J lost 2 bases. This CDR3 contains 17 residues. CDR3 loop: CASSLWSSGSPTDTQYF. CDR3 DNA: TGCGCCAGCAGCTTGTGGAGTAGCGGGTCCCCCACAGATACGCAGTATTTT.

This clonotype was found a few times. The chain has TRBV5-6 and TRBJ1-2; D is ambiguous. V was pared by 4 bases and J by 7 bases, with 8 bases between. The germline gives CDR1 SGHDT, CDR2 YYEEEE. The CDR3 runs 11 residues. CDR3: CASSAELGYTF. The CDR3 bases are TGTGCCAGCAGCGCGGAACTTGGCTACACCTTC.

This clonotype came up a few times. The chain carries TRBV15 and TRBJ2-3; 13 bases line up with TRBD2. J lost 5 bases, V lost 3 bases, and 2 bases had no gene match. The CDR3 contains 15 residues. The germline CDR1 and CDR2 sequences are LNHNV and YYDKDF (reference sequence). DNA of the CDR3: TGTGCCACCAGCAGGGGACTAGCGGGGCTAGATACGCAGTATTTT. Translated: CATSRGLAGLDTQYF. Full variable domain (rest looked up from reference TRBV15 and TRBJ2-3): DAMVIQNPRYQVTQFGKPVTLSCSQTLNHNVMYWYQQKSSQAPKLLFHYYDKDFNNEADTPDNFQSRRPNTSFCFLDIRSPGLGDTAMYLCATSRGLAGLDTQYFGPGTRLTVL.

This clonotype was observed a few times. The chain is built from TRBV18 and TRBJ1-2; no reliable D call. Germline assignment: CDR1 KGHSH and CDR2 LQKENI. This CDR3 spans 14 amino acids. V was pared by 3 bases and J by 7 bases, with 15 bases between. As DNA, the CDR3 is TGTGCCAGCTCACCTTTAGGGCAGACAACTGGCTACACCTTC. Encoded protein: CASSPLGQTTGYTF.

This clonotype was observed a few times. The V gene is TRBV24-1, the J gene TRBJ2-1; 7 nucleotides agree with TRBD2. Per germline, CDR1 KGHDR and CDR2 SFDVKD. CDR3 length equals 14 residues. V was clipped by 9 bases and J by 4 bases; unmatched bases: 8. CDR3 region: CATERGFGYNEQFF. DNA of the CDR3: TGTGCCACCGAGCGGGGCTTCGGTTACAATGAGCAGTTCTTC.

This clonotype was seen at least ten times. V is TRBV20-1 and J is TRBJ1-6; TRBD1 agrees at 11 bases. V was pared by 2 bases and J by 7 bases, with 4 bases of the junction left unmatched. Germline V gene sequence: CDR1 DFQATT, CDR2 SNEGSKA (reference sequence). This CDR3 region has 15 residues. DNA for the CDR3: TGCAGTGCTAGATCCGGGACAGGGGGGAATTCACCCCTCCACTTT. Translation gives CSARSGTGGNSPLHF.

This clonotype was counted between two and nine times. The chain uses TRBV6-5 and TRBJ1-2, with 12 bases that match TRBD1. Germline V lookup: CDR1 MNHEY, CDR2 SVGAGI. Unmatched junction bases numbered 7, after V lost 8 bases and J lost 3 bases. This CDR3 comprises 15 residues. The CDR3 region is CASRPGTGGYYGYTF. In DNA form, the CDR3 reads TGTGCCAGCCGTCCCGGGACAGGGGGCTACTATGGCTACACCTTC.

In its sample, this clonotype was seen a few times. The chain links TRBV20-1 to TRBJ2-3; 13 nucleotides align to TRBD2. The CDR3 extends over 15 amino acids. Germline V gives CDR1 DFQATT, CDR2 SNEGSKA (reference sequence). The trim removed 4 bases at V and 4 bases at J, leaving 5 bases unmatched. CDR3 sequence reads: CSAIWTSGGSDTQYF. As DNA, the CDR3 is TGCAGTGCTATCTGGACTAGCGGGGGTTCAGATACGCAGTATTTT.

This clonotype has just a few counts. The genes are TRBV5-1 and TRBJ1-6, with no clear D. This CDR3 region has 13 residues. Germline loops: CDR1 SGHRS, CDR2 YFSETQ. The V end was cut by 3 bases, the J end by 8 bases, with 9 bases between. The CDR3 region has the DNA TGCGCCAGCAGCTGGGCGGACGATTCACCCCTCCACTTT. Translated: CASSWADDSPLHF. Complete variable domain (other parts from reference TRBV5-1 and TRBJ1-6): KAGVTQTPRYLIKTRGQQVTLSCSPISGHRSVSWYQQTPGQGLQFLFEYFSETQRNKGNFPGRFSGRQFSNSRSEMNVSTLELGDSALYLCASSWADDSPLHFGNGTRLTVT.

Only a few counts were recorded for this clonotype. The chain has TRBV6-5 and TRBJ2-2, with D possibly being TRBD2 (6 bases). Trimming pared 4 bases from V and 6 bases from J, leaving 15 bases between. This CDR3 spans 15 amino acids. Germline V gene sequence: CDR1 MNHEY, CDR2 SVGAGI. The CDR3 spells CASSLEGRSAGELFF. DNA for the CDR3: TGTGCCAGCAGTTTGGAGGGAAGGAGCGCCGGGGAGCTGTTTTTT.

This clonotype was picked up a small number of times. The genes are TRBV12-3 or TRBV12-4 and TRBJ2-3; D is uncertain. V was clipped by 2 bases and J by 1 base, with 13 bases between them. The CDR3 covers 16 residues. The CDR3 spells CASSLSALPGTDTQYF. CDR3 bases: TGTGCCAGCAGTTTAAGCGCCTTACCTGGCACAGATACGCAGTATTTT.